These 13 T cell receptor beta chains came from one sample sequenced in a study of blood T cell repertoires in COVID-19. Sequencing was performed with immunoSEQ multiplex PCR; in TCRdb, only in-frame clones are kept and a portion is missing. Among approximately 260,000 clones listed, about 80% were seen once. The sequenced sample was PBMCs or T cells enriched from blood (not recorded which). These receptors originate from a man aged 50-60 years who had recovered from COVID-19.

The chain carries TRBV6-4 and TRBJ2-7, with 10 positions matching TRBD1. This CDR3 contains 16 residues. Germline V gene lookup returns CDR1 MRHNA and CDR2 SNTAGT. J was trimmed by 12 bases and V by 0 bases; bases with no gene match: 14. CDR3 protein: CASSDSPGQGYPSRYF. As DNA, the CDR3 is TGTGCCAGCAGTGACTCTCCGGGACAGGGGTACCCAAGTAGGTACTTC.

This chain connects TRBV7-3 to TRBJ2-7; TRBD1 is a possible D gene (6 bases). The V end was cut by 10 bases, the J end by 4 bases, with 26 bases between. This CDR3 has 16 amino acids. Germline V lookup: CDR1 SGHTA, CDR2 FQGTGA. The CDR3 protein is CAIPTGPGAGRYEQYF. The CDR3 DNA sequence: TGTGCCATCCCTACAGGGCCCGGGGCTGGAAGATACGAGCAGTACTTC.

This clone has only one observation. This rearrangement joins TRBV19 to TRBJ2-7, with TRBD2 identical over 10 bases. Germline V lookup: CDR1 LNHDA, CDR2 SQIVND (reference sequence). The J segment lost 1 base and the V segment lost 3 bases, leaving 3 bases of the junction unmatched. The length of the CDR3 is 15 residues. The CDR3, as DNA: TGTGCCAGTAGTATTGTACTAGCGGGATCCTACGAGCAGTACTTC. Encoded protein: CASSIVLAGSYEQYF.

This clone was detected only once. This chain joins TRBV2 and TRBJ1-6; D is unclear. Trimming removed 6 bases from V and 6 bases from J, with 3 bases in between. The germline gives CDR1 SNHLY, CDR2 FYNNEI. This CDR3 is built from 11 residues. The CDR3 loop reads CASSSNSPLHF. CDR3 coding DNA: TGTGCCAGCAGCTCTAATTCACCCCTCCACTTT.

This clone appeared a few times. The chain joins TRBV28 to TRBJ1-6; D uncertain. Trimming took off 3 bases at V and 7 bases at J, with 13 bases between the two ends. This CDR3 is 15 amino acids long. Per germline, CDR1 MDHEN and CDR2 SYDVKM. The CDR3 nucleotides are TGTGCCAGCAGTTTGGGAGGGATAACCAATTCACCCCTCCACTTT. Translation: CASSLGGITNSPLHF.

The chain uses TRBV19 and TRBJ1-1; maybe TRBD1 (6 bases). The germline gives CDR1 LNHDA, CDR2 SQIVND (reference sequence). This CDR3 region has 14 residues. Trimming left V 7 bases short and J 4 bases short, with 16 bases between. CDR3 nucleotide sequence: TGTGCCAGTAATGTCGGACAGACGTTCACTGAAGCTTTCTTT. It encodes CASNVGQTFTEAFF.

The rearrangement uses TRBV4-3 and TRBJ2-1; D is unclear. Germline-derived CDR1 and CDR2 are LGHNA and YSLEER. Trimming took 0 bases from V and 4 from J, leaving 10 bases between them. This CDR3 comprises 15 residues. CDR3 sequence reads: CASSQDLGPYNEQFF. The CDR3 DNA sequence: TGCGCCAGCAGCCAAGATTTGGGCCCGTACAATGAGCAGTTCTTC.

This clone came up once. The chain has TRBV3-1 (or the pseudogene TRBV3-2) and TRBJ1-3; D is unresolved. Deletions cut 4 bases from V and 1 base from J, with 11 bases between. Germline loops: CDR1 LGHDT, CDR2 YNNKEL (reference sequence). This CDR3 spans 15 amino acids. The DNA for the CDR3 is TGTGCCAGCAGCCCCTGGAGGGATTCTGGAAACACCATATATTTT. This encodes CASSPWRDSGNTIYF.

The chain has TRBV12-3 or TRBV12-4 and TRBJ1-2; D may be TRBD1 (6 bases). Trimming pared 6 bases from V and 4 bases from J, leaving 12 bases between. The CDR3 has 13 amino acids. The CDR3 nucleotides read TGTGCCAGCAGCTCGGGGACATTCTATGGCTACACCTTC. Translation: CASSSGTFYGYTF.

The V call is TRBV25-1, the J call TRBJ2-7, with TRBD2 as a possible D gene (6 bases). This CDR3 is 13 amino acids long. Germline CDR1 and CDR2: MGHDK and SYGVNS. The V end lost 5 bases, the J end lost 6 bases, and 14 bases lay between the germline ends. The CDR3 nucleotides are TGTGCCAGCAGTAACCCGGGACTTTTCGAGCAGTACTTC. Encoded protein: CASSNPGLFEQYF.

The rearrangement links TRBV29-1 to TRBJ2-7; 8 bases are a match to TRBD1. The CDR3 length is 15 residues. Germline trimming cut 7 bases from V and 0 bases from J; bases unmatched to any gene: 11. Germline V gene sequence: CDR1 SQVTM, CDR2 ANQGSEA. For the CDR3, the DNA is TGCAGCGCCGCCGGACAGGGAAGGAGCTCCTACGAGCAGTACTTC. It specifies CSAAGQGRSSYEQYF.

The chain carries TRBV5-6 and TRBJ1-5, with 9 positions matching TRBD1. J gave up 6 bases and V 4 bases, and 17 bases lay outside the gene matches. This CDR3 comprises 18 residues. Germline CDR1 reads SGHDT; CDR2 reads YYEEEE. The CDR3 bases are TGTGCCAGCAGCCAATCTCGACAGGGGGTTATGGTTCGTCAGCCCCAGCATTTT. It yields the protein CASSQSRQGVMVRQPQHF.

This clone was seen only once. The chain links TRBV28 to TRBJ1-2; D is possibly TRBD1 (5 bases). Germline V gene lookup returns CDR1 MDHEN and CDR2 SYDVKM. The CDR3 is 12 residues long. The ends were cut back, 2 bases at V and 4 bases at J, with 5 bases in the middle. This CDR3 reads CASSLGAYGYTF. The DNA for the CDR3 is TGTGCCAGCAGTTTAGGGGCCTATGGCTACACCTTC.